Each of the 3 T cell receptor beta chains below was sequenced from the same sample in a study of a mutant IDH1 vaccine in newly diagnosed glioma. For these TCRs, the target antigens are not known. Noted time point: week 5, during vaccination. Every vaccination contained 300 ug of the mutant IDH1 20-mer peptide and was paired with topical imiquimod. Assay: immunoSEQ multiplex PCR; the TCRdb copy retains only in-frame clones and omits some. The table has about 26,000 clones, around 80% seen once; the top ten hold about 7.7%. The input for sequencing was PBMCs, taken from a glioma patient whose treatment included an IDH1 peptide vaccine. The source is a middle-aged man with glioma. Some clones in this sample may be carry-over from other donors' samples.

Only a few counts were recorded for this clone. The CDR3 coding sequence is TGTGCCAGCAGTCGCATCCCTTCATACACAGATACGCAGTATTTT. Translating gives CASSRIPSYTDTQYF. The chain couples TRBV27 to TRBJ2-3, with no clear D. The length of the CDR3 is 15 residues. Germline V CDR1 and CDR2: MNHEY, SMNVEV (reference sequence). Trimming removed 5 bases from V and 2 bases from J, with 14 bases in between.

The rearrangement links TRBV10-2 to TRBJ2-1; D possibly matches TRBD1 or TRBD2 (5 bases each). Germline V gives CDR1 WSHSY, CDR2 SAAADI. V was clipped by 10 bases and J by 6 bases, with 19 bases between them. The CDR3 is made up of 14 amino acids. The CDR3 nucleotides read TGCGCCACCACTCCGGGACCTGGACGCAATGAGCAGTTCTTC. Translation: CATTPGPGRNEQFF.

The V and J genes are TRBV19 and TRBJ1-3; no reliable D call. Germline V gene lookup returns CDR1 LNHDA and CDR2 SQIVND (reference sequence). This CDR3 has 14 residues. Trimming cost V 3 bases and J 0 bases, with 6 bases left between them. The CDR3 reads CASSIASSGNTIYF. The CDR3, as DNA: TGTGCCAGTAGTATCGCAAGCTCTGGAAACACCATATATTTT.